This entry lists 10 T cell receptor beta chains sequenced from one sample in a study of CD8+CD57+ T cells in acquired aplastic anemia. Patients who underwent sequencing had shown CD8+CD57+ cell expansion by flow cytometry. For CDR3 and TCR beta VDJ profiling, genomic DNA was the template used. TCRdb reprocessed the reads via MiXCR and lists one record per CDR3 protein. The table records 120,000 or so distinct CDR3 sequences, almost 40% of them present only once. The sequencing sample was made of sorted CD4+, CD8+, or CD8+CD57+ T cells (not recorded which) from PBMCs. These receptors originate from a human donor with aplastic anemia.

A single count supports this clonotype. The chain carries TRBV6-1 and TRBJ2-3, with D perhaps matching TRBD1 or TRBD2 (5 bases each). Germline loops: CDR1 MNHNS, CDR2 SASEGT. V lost 6 bases and J 6 bases, leaving 19 bases between the germline ends. The CDR3 consists of 15 residues. This CDR3 is CASSPRVVGTDTQYF. In DNA, the CDR3 is TGTGCCAGCAGCCCCCGGGTAGTGGGGACGGATACGCAGTATTTT.

This clonotype came up many times. V is TRBV12-3 or TRBV12-4 and J is TRBJ1-5; the D is unclear. Deletions cut 6 bases from V and 7 bases from J, with 19 bases between. This CDR3 spans 15 amino acids. CDR3 in amino acids: CASRLGKRGYQPQHF. For the CDR3, the DNA is TGTGCCAGCAGGCTGGGGAAACGAGGGTACCAGCCCCAGCATTTT.

The rearrangement uses TRBV20-1 and TRBJ1-5; no definite D call. CDR1 is DFQATT and CDR2 is SNEGSKA in the germline V gene (reference sequence). Trimming took 5 bases from V and 0 from J, leaving 8 bases between them. The CDR3 is 13 residues long. CDR3 region: CSAPLGSNQPQHF. The CDR3 nucleotides read TGCAGTGCTCCTCTCGGTAGCAATCAGCCCCAGCATTTT.

This clonotype was seen many times. V and J are TRBV30 and TRBJ1-6; tentative D call: TRBD1 (6 bases). V dropped 4 bases and J dropped 5 bases, with 12 bases sitting between them. The CDR3 is 14 amino acids. CDR1 is GTSNPN, CDR2 SVGIG, per germline (reference sequence). Here the CDR3 reads CAWIGQSNNSPLHF. The CDR3 bases are TGTGCCTGGATTGGACAGTCTAATAATTCACCCCTCCACTTT.

This clonotype was counted between two and nine times. This rearrangement joins TRBV10-3 to TRBJ2-7; tentative D call: TRBD2 (6 bases). With 11 bases removed from V and 6 bases from J, the gap between germline ends came to 14 bases. CDR1 and CDR2 from the germline V gene are ENHRY and SYGVKD. This CDR3 spans 11 amino acids. The CDR3 sequence is CASQEGVEQYV. The DNA of the CDR3 is TGTGCCTCCCAGGAGGGAGTCGAGCAGTACGTC.

This clonotype was observed many times. The rearrangement joins TRBV7-8 to TRBJ1-5, with D hard to call. V was pared by 0 bases and J by 3 bases, with 9 bases between. CDR3 length equals 15 residues. Germline CDR1 SGHVS, CDR2 FQNEAQ. CDR3 bases: TGTGCCAGCAGCTTAGCGAGGCAGATCAATCAGCCCCAGCATTTT. Its translation: CASSLARQINQPQHF.

As for this clonotype: A much larger clone differs by one base, so this may be a read error. This chain joins TRBV6-1 and TRBJ1-2; the match to TRBD1 covers 7 bases. Germline trimming cut 4 bases from V and 9 bases from J; bases unmatched to any gene: 8. Germline-derived CDR1 and CDR2 are MNHNS and SASEGT. The length of the CDR3 is 13 residues. The DNA for the CDR3 is TGTGCCAGCAGTGGACAGGGATGGGGTAGCTACACCTTC. It translates to CASSGQGWGSYTF.

This clonotype came up once. This may be a read error: a much more frequent sequence differs by one nucleotide. The chain uses TRBV12-3 or TRBV12-4 and TRBJ2-1; unclear D gene. This CDR3 has 14 amino acids. CDR3 sequence: CASTPLRSYNEQLF. The CDR3 bases are TGTGCCAGCACCCCCCTAAGGTCCTACAATGAGCAGCTCTTC.

This clonotype was found many times. CDR3 loop: CASSYSGQDNSPLHF. The DNA for the CDR3 is TGTGCCAGCAGTTACTCAGGGCAAGATAATTCACCCCTCCACTTT. The chain is built from TRBV6-5 and TRBJ1-6; D is unclear. This CDR3 contains 15 residues. Germline V gene lookup returns CDR1 MNHEY and CDR2 SVGAGI. V was trimmed by 0 bases and J by 5 bases, leaving 8 bases between them.

As for this clonotype: This may be a read error, as it is one base from a much larger clone. The rearrangement joins TRBV7-2 to TRBJ1-1; maybe TRBD1 (6 bases). This CDR3 is built from 11 residues. CDR1 SGHTA and CDR2 FQGNSA come from the germline V gene. In nucleotides, the CDR3 is TGTGCCAGCAGCCACAGGGAAGAAGCTTCCTTT. It specifies CASSHREEASF. Complete variable domain (other parts from reference TRBV7-2 and TRBJ1-1): GAGVSQSPSNKVTEKGKDVELRCDPISGHTALYWYRQSLGQGLEFLIYFQGNSAPDKSGLPSDRFSAERTGGSVSTLTIQRTQQEDSAVYLCASSHREEASFGQGTRLTVV.